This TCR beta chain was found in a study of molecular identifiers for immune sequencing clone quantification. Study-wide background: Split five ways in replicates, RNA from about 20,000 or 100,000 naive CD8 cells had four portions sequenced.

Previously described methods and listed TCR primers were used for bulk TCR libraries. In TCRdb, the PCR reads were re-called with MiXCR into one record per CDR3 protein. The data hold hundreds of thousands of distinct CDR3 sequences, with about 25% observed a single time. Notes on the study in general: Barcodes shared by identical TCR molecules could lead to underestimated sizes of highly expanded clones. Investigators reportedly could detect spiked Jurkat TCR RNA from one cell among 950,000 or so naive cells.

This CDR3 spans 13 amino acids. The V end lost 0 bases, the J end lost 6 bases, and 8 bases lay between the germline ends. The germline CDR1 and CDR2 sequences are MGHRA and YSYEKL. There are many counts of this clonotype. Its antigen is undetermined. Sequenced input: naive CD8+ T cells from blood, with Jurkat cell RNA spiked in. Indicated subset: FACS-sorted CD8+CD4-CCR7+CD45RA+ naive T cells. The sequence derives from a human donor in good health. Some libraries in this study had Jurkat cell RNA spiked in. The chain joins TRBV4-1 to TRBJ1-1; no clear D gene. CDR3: CASSQDPQSEAFF. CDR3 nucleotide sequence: TGCGCCAGCAGCCAAGATCCCCAGTCTGAAGCTTTCTTT.